Shown below are 14 T cell receptor beta chains from a single sample sequenced in a study of siplizumab effects on memory and regulatory T cells. The protocol was immunoSEQ multiplex PCR, while the TCRdb copy is restricted to in-frame clones and leaves out a portion. This table holds 60,000 to 65,000 clones, less than 80% found once. Material for sequencing was memory CD4+ T cells sorted from blood. Receptor source: a human donor in good health.

The chain recombines TRBV7-3 with TRBJ2-3; 10 bases are a match to TRBD2. CDR3 length: 15 residues. Germline CDR1 is SGHTA and CDR2 is FQGTGA. V lost 5 bases, J lost 8 bases, and 10 bases stayed unmatched. CDR3: CASSISGGQQGTQYF. Written as DNA, the CDR3 is TGTGCCAGCAGCATTAGCGGGGGGCAGCAGGGTACGCAGTATTTT.

This clone was seen a few times. The chain employs TRBV7-2 and TRBJ2-4; D may be TRBD1 (6 bases). CDR3 length: 14 amino acids. Trimming took off 5 bases at V and 2 bases at J, with 10 bases between the two ends. The germline V gene encodes CDR1 SGHTA and CDR2 FQGNSA. The CDR3 sequence: CASSVRGTKNIQYF. CDR3 nucleotides: TGTGCCAGCAGCGTCAGGGGCACCAAAAACATTCAGTACTTC.

This chain connects TRBV5-6 to TRBJ2-5; 10 bases agree with TRBD2. This CDR3 has 14 residues. CDR1 SGHDT and CDR2 YYEEEE come from the germline V gene. V shed 5 bases and J 3 bases; nucleotides not matched to a gene: 4. The CDR3 DNA follows: TGTGCCAGCAGACCGCTAGCGGGGGAAGAGACCCAGTACTTC. The encoded protein is CASRPLAGEETQYF.

V usage is TRBV5-4 and J usage is TRBJ1-2; D gene ambiguous. This CDR3 has 15 amino acids. Trimming pared 4 bases from V and 0 bases from J, leaving 13 bases between. Germline V CDR1 and CDR2: SGHNT, YYREEE (reference sequence). CDR3 in amino acids: CASSQQSRTNYGYTF. The CDR3 coding sequence is TGTGCCAGCAGCCAGCAATCCCGGACTAACTATGGCTACACCTTC.

The chain recombines TRBV7-7 with TRBJ1-3, with a tentative D call TRBD1 (6 bases). Germline V CDR1 and CDR2: SSHAT, FNYEAQ (reference sequence). CDR3 length: 13 amino acids. The V end was cut by 5 bases, the J end by 8 bases, with 13 bases between. CDR3 in amino acids: CASSTGNLDTIYF. The CDR3 bases are TGTGCCAGCAGCACAGGGAATTTAGACACCATATATTTT.

This chain uses TRBV21-1 with TRBJ1-6; no check of the table's D call, TRBD1, against the DNA was made. TRBV21-1 is flagged as a pseudogene. CDR3 length equals 18 residues. The CDR3 DNA reads TGTGCCAGCAGCAAAATGAAAAGACAGGGATTTGGGAATTCACCCCTCCACTTT. It codes for CASSKMKRQGFGNSPLHF.

The genes are TRBV10-2 and TRBJ1-5; D perhaps matches TRBD1 (6 bases). Trimming stripped 3 bases from V and 5 bases from J, with 17 bases between. Germline-derived CDR1 and CDR2 are WSHSY and SAAADI. CDR3 length: 16 residues. In nucleotides, the CDR3 is TGCGCCAGCAGTGATCTCGGCCGGACAGAAGATCAGCCCCAGCATTTT. Encoded protein: CASSDLGRTEDQPQHF.

The chain joins TRBV1 to TRBJ2-1; the table's D call TRBD1 went unverified against the DNA. TRBV1 is a recognized pseudogene. This CDR3 region has 16 residues. CDR3 protein: CTSSQEGPSVGNEQFF. The CDR3 DNA sequence: TGCACCAGCAGCCAAGAGGGCCCCTCAGTGGGCAATGAGCAGTTCTTC.

The J gene is TRBJ2-3, the V gene TRBV7-2; D may be TRBD1 (6 bases). CDR1 and CDR2 (germline): SGHTA, FQGNSA. V lost 5 bases, J lost 2 bases, and 11 bases lay in between. This CDR3 is 14 amino acids long. The CDR3 here is CASSLRTATDTQYF. Written as DNA, the CDR3 is TGTGCCAGCAGCCTGAGGACAGCCACAGATACGCAGTATTTT.

This chain uses TRBV5-4 with TRBJ1-2; 10 nucleotides line up with TRBD1. The V and J ends lost 4 bases and 9 bases, in that order; junction bases with no gene match: 9. Germline V CDR1 and CDR2: SGHNT, YYREEE (reference sequence). This CDR3 is 14 amino acids long. The CDR3 spells CASSQGTGEGSYTF. CDR3 DNA: TGTGCCAGCAGCCAAGGGACAGGGGAAGGGAGCTACACCTTC.

The chain couples TRBV19 to TRBJ2-7, with D perhaps being TRBD1 or TRBD2 (5 bases each). Germline loops: CDR1 LNHDA, CDR2 SQIVND (reference sequence). The CDR3 has 14 residues. V was clipped by 4 bases and J by 7 bases, with 17 bases between them. This CDR3 reads CASSTRDRPWEQYF. In DNA form, the CDR3 reads TGTGCCAGTAGTACTAGGGACCGCCCTTGGGAGCAGTACTTC.

This chain uses TRBV16 with TRBJ2-1, with 8 bases aligning to TRBD1. CDR1 KGHSY and CDR2 FQNENV come from the germline V gene. Trimming cost V 2 bases and J 5 bases; bases outside gene matches: 8. The CDR3 covers 16 residues. DNA for the CDR3: TGTGCCAGCAGCCAACCGGCGGACAGGGTTAACAATGAGCAGTTCTTC. Its translation: CASSQPADRVNNEQFF.

This rearrangement joins TRBV2 to TRBJ1-2, with D possibly being TRBD1 (5 bases). Trimming shortened V by 2 bases and J by 6 bases, and 13 bases separated the two germline ends. Germline-derived CDR1 and CDR2 are SNHLY and FYNNEI. CDR3 length: 14 residues. The CDR3 protein is CASSEFERGNGYTF. The CDR3 DNA reads as TGTGCCAGCAGTGAATTTGAGCGGGGCAATGGCTACACCTTC. The variable domain in full, completed from reference TRBV2 and TRBJ1-2, reads EPEVTQTPSHQVTQMGQEVILRCVPISNHLYFYWYRQILGQKVEFLVSFYNNEISEKSEIFDDQFSVERPDGSNFTLKIRSTKLEDSAMYFCASSEFERGNGYTFGSGTRLTVV.

This clone was seen only once. The CDR3 reads CASSLDSVRGGYTF. The CDR3 DNA follows: TGCGCCAGCAGCTTGGATTCAGTGCGAGGTGGCTACACCTTC. The chain has TRBV5-1 and TRBJ1-2; D is unclear. CDR1 and CDR2 from the germline V gene are SGHRS and YFSETQ. Deletions cut 0 bases from V and 7 bases from J, with 13 bases between. This CDR3 is 14 amino acids long.